The T cell receptor beta chain under discussion was sequenced for a study of blood T cell repertoires in COVID-19. As processed by the authors: From reference gene primer amplification, estimates of nucleated cell counts were derived. Here immunoSEQ multiplex PCR was the method, and the copy in TCRdb shows in-frame clones only, minus some. V and J calls and clone size are as listed in that table; D and trimming were resolved from the DNA. The table shows 150,000 or so clones, with 76% occurring only once. This CDR3 region has 13 residues. V was trimmed by 4 bases and J by 1 base, leaving 5 bases between them.

What was sequenced was peripheral blood. The rearrangement joins TRBV12-3 or TRBV12-4 to TRBJ2-1, with D perhaps matching TRBD2 (5 bases). The source of this sequence is a woman at least 80 years old with active or convalescent COVID-19. Here the CDR3 reads CASSWESYNEQFF. The CDR3 region has the DNA TGTGCCAGCAGTTGGGAGTCCTACAATGAGCAGTTCTTC.